These 17 T cell receptor beta chains were all obtained from the same sample, sequenced in a study of monozygotic twins with cystic fibrosis. The method was immunoSEQ multiplex PCR; TCRdb's version includes in-frame clones alone and lacks a portion of them. Seen here are 30,000 or so clones, 92% observed once, and the top ten hold roughly 1%. The material sequenced was blood. Receptors were obtained from a girl aged 2 to 10 with cystic fibrosis.

J is TRBJ2-2 and V is TRBV30, with a weak D call TRBD2 (5 bases). This CDR3 comprises 18 residues. V was cut by 2 bases and J by 0 bases, with 19 bases left in between. Germline V gene sequence: CDR1 GTSNPN, CDR2 SVGIG (reference sequence). The CDR3 spells CAWSRRGAALSNTGELFF. CDR3 coding DNA: TGTGCCTGGAGTCGCCGCGGAGCGGCCCTCTCGAACACCGGGGAGCTGTTTTTT.

The chain joins TRBV7-9 to TRBJ2-2; 11 bases are a match to TRBD2. V lost 5 bases to trimming and J lost 8 bases; unmatched junction nucleotides: 7. This CDR3 is 15 amino acids long. Germline V gene lookup returns CDR1 SEHNR and CDR2 FQNEAQ (reference sequence). The CDR3 bases are TGTGCCAGCAGCCCAACTAGCGGGAGCTCTGGGGAGCTGTTTTTT. Translating it yields CASSPTSGSSGELFF.

This clone is classed as medium-sized. The chain recombines TRBV19 with TRBJ1-1, with D possibly TRBD1 on 6 matching bases. CDR1 and CDR2 (germline): LNHDA, SQIVND (reference sequence). The CDR3 sequence is 13 residues long. V was cut by 5 bases and J by 2 bases, with 9 bases left in between. The CDR3 DNA is TGTGCCAGTAGTGGGGGGCGCAACACTGAAGCTTTCTTT. The encoded protein is CASSGGRNTEAFF.

The genes are TRBV5-1 and TRBJ2-1; the match to TRBD1 covers 7 bases. This CDR3 contains 14 residues. V dropped 4 bases and J dropped 6; count of bases not matched to a gene: 7. The germline CDR1 and CDR2 sequences are SGHRS and YFSETQ. The CDR3 region has the DNA TGCGCCAGCAGCATAGGACAGGATACCAATGAGCAGTTCTTC. The encoded protein is CASSIGQDTNEQFF.

This clone was seen once. This chain uses TRBV2 with TRBJ2-5, with D uncertain. The CDR3 consists of 13 residues. Trimming took off 6 bases at V and 1 base at J, with 9 bases between the two ends. Germline values: CDR1 SNHLY, CDR2 FYNNEI. CDR3 nucleotides: TGTGCCAGCAGCGCCTGGGCCCAAGAGACCCAGTACTTC. Protein: CASSAWAQETQYF.

The CDR3 DNA reads TGTGCCAGCAGTTTCGACAGTGGGGCCTACGAGCAGTACTTC. Translation gives CASSFDSGAYEQYF. J is TRBJ2-7 and V is TRBV25-1; D is possibly TRBD1 (5 bases). Deletions cut 5 bases from V and 2 bases from J, with 13 bases between. This CDR3 is 14 amino acids long. Germline CDR1 reads MGHDK; CDR2 reads SYGVNS.

This sequence joins TRBV6-6 and TRBJ1-5, with a tentative D call TRBD1 (5 bases). Trimming took 5 bases from V and 2 from J, leaving 13 bases between them. Germline V lookup: CDR1 MNHNY, CDR2 SVGAGI (reference sequence). The CDR3 spans 15 residues. The CDR3 nucleotides read TGTGCCAGCAGTCGGGGGATTTGGGGCAATCAGCCCCAGCATTTT. Residues: CASSRGIWGNQPQHF.

This clone has only one observation. This chain joins TRBV7-2 and TRBJ1-1, with TRBD1 identical over 7 bases. This CDR3 contains 18 residues. Germline V gene lookup returns CDR1 SGHTA and CDR2 FQGNSA. V lost 4 bases to trimming and J lost 2 bases; unmatched junction nucleotides: 16. CDR3 in DNA: TGTGCCAGCAGCTCCATATACCTCCGACAGGGAATAAACACTGAAGCTTTCTTT. This encodes CASSSIYLRQGINTEAFF.

The chain has TRBV19 and TRBJ2-3; D is ambiguous. The V end lost 5 bases, the J end lost 4 bases, and 16 bases lay between the germline ends. The CDR3 totals 15 residues. The germline V gene has CDR1 LNHDA and CDR2 SQIVND (reference sequence). The CDR3 here is CASSPPITEADTQYF. CDR3 DNA sequence: TGTGCCAGTAGTCCCCCGATAACTGAGGCAGATACGCAGTATTTT. The full variable domain, in which reference TRBV19 and TRBJ2-3 provide the parts outside the CDR3, is DGGITQSPKYLFRKEGQNVTLSCEQNLNHDAMYWYRQDPGQGLRLIYYSQIVNDFQKGDIAEGYSVSREKKESFPLTVTSAQKNPTAFYLCASSPPITEADTQYFGPGTRLTVL.

The genes are TRBV11-2 and TRBJ1-4; D might be TRBD1 (5 bases). Trimming shortened V by 3 bases and J by 0 bases, and 11 bases separated the two germline ends. This CDR3 spans 16 amino acids. The V gene's germline CDR1 is SGHAT and CDR2 FQNNGV. DNA of the CDR3: TGTGCCAGCAGCTTGGTCTTGGGGGCAACTAATGAAAAACTGTTTTTT. Translating it yields CASSLVLGATNEKLFF.

V and J are TRBV30 and TRBJ1-6; possibly TRBD1 for D (6 bases). Per germline, CDR1 GTSNPN and CDR2 SVGIG (reference sequence). The germline V and J ends were trimmed by 4 bases and 5 bases, with 15 bases remaining between them. This CDR3 region has 15 residues. The CDR3 nucleotides read TGTGCCTGGAAGTCAGGGGCGGCGGATAATTCACCCCTCCACTTT. It specifies CAWKSGAADNSPLHF.

V is TRBV7-9 and J is TRBJ1-5; D remains unclear. Trimming stripped 6 bases from V and 1 base from J, with 10 bases between. This CDR3 region has 14 residues. CDR1 is SEHNR, CDR2 FQNEAQ, per germline (reference sequence). CDR3 sequence reads: CASSRFGSNQPQHF. CDR3 nucleotide sequence: TGTGCCAGCAGTCGATTCGGGAGCAATCAGCCCCAGCATTTT.

This chain uses TRBV2 with TRBJ2-7, with 7 bases lining up with TRBD1. V shed 6 bases, J shed 2 bases, and the junction held 4 bases outside the gene matches. Germline V gene lookup returns CDR1 SNHLY and CDR2 FYNNEI. CDR3 length: 13 residues. This CDR3 is CASRTGITYEQYF. DNA of the CDR3: TGTGCCAGCAGGACAGGGATTACCTACGAGCAGTACTTC.

The chain combines TRBV10-1 with TRBJ2-5, with no clear D. V gave up 3 bases and J gave up 5 bases, with 10 bases separating them. The CDR3 runs to 13 residues. Germline CDR1 is WNHNN and CDR2 is SYGVQD (reference sequence). CDR3 DNA: TGCGCCAGCAGTGATTTGGGAAAGGAGACCCAGTACTTC. Translation: CASSDLGKETQYF.

The genes are TRBV4-2 and TRBJ2-4; D remains ambiguous. Germline assignment: CDR1 LGHNA and CDR2 YNFKEQ. Trimming removed 3 bases from V and 0 bases from J, with 6 bases in between. The CDR3 consists of 14 residues. CDR3 residues: CASSQALAKNIQYF. The CDR3 region has the DNA TGTGCCAGCAGCCAGGCCCTAGCCAAAAACATTCAGTACTTC.

The V and J genes are TRBV6-1 and TRBJ1-1, with 9 nucleotides matching TRBD1. Germline CDR1 is MNHNS and CDR2 is SASEGT. This CDR3 comprises 18 residues. V was pared by 2 bases and J by 0 bases, with 10 bases of the junction left unmatched. The DNA of the CDR3 is TGTGCCAGCAGTGAACTTCCGGGACAGGGTAGCATGAACACTGAAGCTTTCTTT. Its translation: CASSELPGQGSMNTEAFF.

CDR3 bases: TGTGCCAGCTCACCACTCAAAGGGGCACGGTCGGAAGCTAACTATGGCTACACCTTC. Translated, it gives CASSPLKGARSEANYGYTF. The chain recombines TRBV18 with TRBJ1-2; D is perhaps TRBD1 (5 bases). CDR1 is KGHSH and CDR2 is LQKENI in the germline V gene. The V end was cut by 1 base, the J end by 0 bases, with 21 bases between. The CDR3 totals 19 residues.